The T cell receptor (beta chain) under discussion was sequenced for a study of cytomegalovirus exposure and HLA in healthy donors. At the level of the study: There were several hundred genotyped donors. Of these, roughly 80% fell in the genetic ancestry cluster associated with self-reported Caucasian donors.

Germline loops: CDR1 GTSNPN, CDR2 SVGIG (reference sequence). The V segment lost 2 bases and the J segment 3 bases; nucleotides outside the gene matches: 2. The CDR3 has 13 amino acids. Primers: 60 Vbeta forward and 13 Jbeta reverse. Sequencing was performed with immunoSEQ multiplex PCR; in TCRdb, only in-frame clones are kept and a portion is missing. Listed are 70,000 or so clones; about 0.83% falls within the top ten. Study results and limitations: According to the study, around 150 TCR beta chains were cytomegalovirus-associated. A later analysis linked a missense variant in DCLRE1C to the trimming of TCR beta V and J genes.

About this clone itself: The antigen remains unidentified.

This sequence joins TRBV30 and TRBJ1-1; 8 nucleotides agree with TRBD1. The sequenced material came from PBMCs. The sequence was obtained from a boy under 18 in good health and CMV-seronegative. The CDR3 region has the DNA TGTGCCTGGAGTACAGGGGGTGACACTGAAGCTTTCTTT. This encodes CAWSTGGDTEAFF. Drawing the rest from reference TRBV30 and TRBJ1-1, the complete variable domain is SQTIHQWPATLVQPVGSPLSLECTVEGTSNPNLYWYRQAAGRGLQLLFYSVGIGQISSEVPQNLSASRPQDRQFILSSKKLLLSDSGFYLCAWSTGGDTEAFFGQGTRLTVV.